This TCR beta chain was identified during a study of response to subunit inactivated influenza vaccine. Regarding the study as a whole: The study's authors posited that every seasonal influenza vaccination enlists few new T cells.

This clonotype occurred a few times. Its antigen is as yet unknown. CDR1 and CDR2 from the germline V gene are MRHNA and SNTAGT. The CDR3 contains 19 residues. V dropped 0 bases and J dropped 3 bases, with 24 bases sitting between them. In TCRdb, the RT-PCR reads were re-called with MiXCR into one record per CDR3 protein. Of roughly 630,000 distinct CDR3 sequences detected, 11% to 15% appear once; the ten largest clones hold approximately 7.6%. Here the sequenced sample was PBMCs from blood, taken about 14 days before vaccination. The clonotype comes from a man aged 50 to 59 who received an inactivated influenza vaccine. The chain employs TRBV6-4 and TRBJ2-7; D is possibly TRBD2 (6 bases). The CDR3 DNA reads TGTGCCAGCAGTGACTCAATACACAATAGGGACTTGGTATTCTACGAGCAGTACTTC. Protein sequence: CASSDSIHNRDLVFYEQYF.